Listed here are 20 T cell receptor beta chains from one sample, sequenced in a study of T-cell memory formation after mild COVID-19. TCRdb recomputed calls from the 5' RACE reads with MiXCR, one row per CDR3 protein. The sample consists of 350,000 to 400,000 distinct CDR3 sequences, 13% to 15% of them appearing once. What was sequenced was PBMCs or a T cell subset sorted from them (not recorded which). The receptors were sampled from a man aged 18 to 30 who had mild COVID-19 (a few samples of this study predate the infection). Cell type and time point are not known.

This chain joins TRBV6-2 or TRBV6-3 and TRBJ1-6, with D perhaps matching TRBD1 (5 bases). Germline values: CDR1 MNHEY, CDR2 SVGEGT. The length of the CDR3 is 17 residues. The V gene lost 5 bases and the J gene lost 0 bases, with 14 bases spanning the gap. DNA of the CDR3: TGTGCCAGCAGTCGGGGACCGCCGAGCTCCTATAATTCACCCCTCCACTTT. This codes for CASSRGPPSSYNSPLHF.

V is TRBV29-1 and J is TRBJ2-7; D may be TRBD2 (5 bases). Germline CDR1 is SQVTM and CDR2 is ANQGSEA. The V gene lost 5 bases and the J gene lost 6 bases, with 14 bases spanning the gap. CDR3 length: 12 amino acids. The CDR3 DNA reads TGCAGCGTTTATTCGGGGTCGGGCGAGCAGTACGTC. The encoded protein is CSVYSGSGEQYV.

This clonotype was observed at least ten times. The chain links TRBV18 to TRBJ2-3; no firm D call. This CDR3 comprises 17 residues. CDR1 is KGHSH, CDR2 LQKENI, per germline. The ends were cut back, 0 bases at V and 1 base at J, with 14 bases in the middle. The CDR3, as DNA: TGTGCCAGCTCACCACCGGGTGCAGGATCGGGCACAGATACGCAGTATTTT. This gives the protein CASSPPGAGSGTDTQYF.

This clonotype was recorded a few times. Germline and junction disagree at one end, which may indicate a read error. The rearrangement links TRBV5-1 to TRBJ2-7; 11 nucleotides agree with TRBD2. Per the germline V gene, CDR1 is SGHRS and CDR2 is YFSETQ. The CDR3 consists of 14 residues. CDR3 loop: CASRLGLAAYEQYF. CDR3 sequence (DNA): TGCGCCAGCAGATTGGGACTAGCGGCCTACGAGCAGTACTTC.

This clonotype was found a few times. The chain carries TRBV5-1 and TRBJ2-1; 7 nucleotides match TRBD1. CDR1 SGHRS and CDR2 YFSETQ come from the germline V gene. This CDR3 has 14 residues. V shed 2 bases and J 5 bases; nucleotides not matched to a gene: 4. The CDR3 nucleotides read TGCGCCAGCAGCTTAGGGGACAGCCACAATGAGCAGTTCTTC. The encoded protein is CASSLGDSHNEQFF. Full variable domain (missing parts from reference TRBV5-1 and TRBJ2-1): KAGVTQTPRYLIKTRGQQVTLSCSPISGHRSVSWYQQTPGQGLQFLFEYFSETQRNKGNFPGRFSGRQFSNSRSEMNVSTLELGDSALYLCASSLGDSHNEQFFGPGTRLTVL.

The chain couples TRBV4-1 to TRBJ1-1; the D gene is possibly TRBD1 (5 bases). The ends were cut back, 3 bases at V and 5 bases at J, with 16 bases in the middle. The germline V gene encodes CDR1 MGHRA and CDR2 YSYEKL. The CDR3 runs to 15 residues. The CDR3 coding sequence is TGCGCCAGCAGCCACAGCAGGGACGACGCGACTGAAGCTTTCTTT. It is translated as CASSHSRDDATEAFF.

This clonotype occurred a few times. V usage is TRBV7-8 and J usage is TRBJ1-4; TRBD1 matches 7 bases. From germline, CDR1 is SGHVS and CDR2 FQNEAQ. The CDR3 spans 13 residues. The V segment lost 5 bases and the J segment 7 bases; nucleotides outside the gene matches: 4. CDR3 coding DNA: TGTGCCAGCAGCCGAGACAGGGCTGAAAAACTGTTTTTT. Protein: CASSRDRAEKLFF.

The V and J genes are TRBV4-1 and TRBJ1-6; D perhaps matches TRBD1 (5 bases). Per the germline V gene, CDR1 is MGHRA and CDR2 is YSYEKL. CDR3 size: 15 residues. V dropped 3 bases and J dropped 9 bases, with 15 bases sitting between them. The CDR3 nucleotides read TGCGCCAGCAGCCAGGTGGGACCGGAGAGTTCACCCCTCCACTTT. It encodes CASSQVGPESSPLHF.

CDR3 coding DNA: TGTGCCAGCAGTTTATGGGGCCGGGAGCTGTTTTTT. Its translation is CASSLWGRELFF. The rearrangement joins TRBV12-3 or TRBV12-4 to TRBJ2-2, with D maybe TRBD1 (5 bases). Trimming took off 2 bases at V and 9 bases at J, with 7 bases between the two ends. This CDR3 spans 12 amino acids.

This clonotype was counted at least ten times. The chain carries TRBV3-1 and TRBJ2-3, with 8 nucleotides matching TRBD1. CDR1 is LGHDT and CDR2 is YNNKEL in the germline V gene (reference sequence). This CDR3 is built from 14 residues. V dropped 5 bases and J dropped 1; count of bases not matched to a gene: 2. The CDR3 sequence: CASSRDRRTDTQYF. Here the CDR3 DNA reads TGTGCCAGCAGCAGGGACAGGCGCACAGATACGCAGTATTTT.

The chain uses TRBV5-1 and TRBJ2-1, with TRBD2 matching over 10 bases. CDR3 length: 16 residues. V lost 0 bases and J lost 8; bases outside the gene matches: 8. Germline V gene data show CDR1 as SGHRS and CDR2 as YFSETQ. DNA of the CDR3: TGCGCCAGCAGCTTGGGGCTAGCGGGGGCTAACCATGAGCAGTTCTTC. Translated: CASSLGLAGANHEQFF.

The chain recombines TRBV7-2 with TRBJ2-3; perhaps TRBD1 as D (6 bases). This CDR3 comprises 14 residues. CDR1 SGHTA and CDR2 FQGNSA come from the germline V gene. V shed 3 bases and J shed 3 bases, with 10 bases lying between them. In DNA form, the CDR3 reads TGTGCCAGCAGCTTTATCCAGGGGACAGATACGCAGTATTTT. It is translated as CASSFIQGTDTQYF.

Only a few counts were recorded for this clonotype. The chain combines TRBV20-1 with TRBJ1-1, with D possibly being TRBD1 (6 bases). V was shortened by 5 bases and J by 4 bases, with 23 bases between the two germline ends. Germline CDR1 reads DFQATT; CDR2 reads SNEGSKA (reference sequence). This CDR3 is 16 amino acids long. In DNA form, the CDR3 reads TGCAGTGCTGGCGGGGGGGCCCGGGGGCGGATCACTGAAGCTTTCTTT. Translating gives CSAGGGARGRITEAFF.

This clonotype was recorded a few times. The chain couples TRBV29-1 to TRBJ2-7; D possibly corresponds to TRBD2 (7 bases). Germline lookup yields CDR1 SQVTM and CDR2 ANQGSEA. The CDR3 loop spans 17 amino acids. V was pared by 4 bases and J by 3 bases, with 25 bases between. CDR3 DNA sequence: TGCAGCGTTGGGGAAGGCCGAGGGGGGAGGGAAAACTACGAGCAGTACGTC. The encoded protein is CSVGEGRGGRENYEQYV.

The V call is TRBV4-1, the J call TRBJ2-7; D gene uncertain. With 2 bases removed from V and 4 bases from J, the gap between germline ends came to 9 bases. Germline V gene data show CDR1 as MGHRA and CDR2 as YSYEKL. The CDR3 contains 13 residues. CDR3 residues: CASSQRQVYEQYV. CDR3 nucleotide sequence: TGCGCCAGCAGCCAACGCCAGGTGTACGAGCAGTACGTC.

This clonotype was counted ten times or more. This sequence joins TRBV5-5 and TRBJ2-4; D remains ambiguous. The CDR3 consists of 15 residues. Trimming removed 1 base at V and 11 bases at J, with 19 bases between. Per germline, CDR1 SGHKS and CDR2 YYEKEE (reference sequence). The CDR3 reads CASSLLTAELIVQYF. In DNA, the CDR3 is TGTGCCAGCAGCTTGCTCACAGCCGAGCTTATAGTTCAGTACTTC.

The rearrangement uses TRBV5-1 and TRBJ1-1, with D unresolved. Trimming took 0 bases from V and 8 from J, leaving 8 bases between them. The CDR3 covers 12 residues. CDR1 is SGHRS and CDR2 is YFSETQ in the germline V gene. The CDR3: CASSLEGLEAFF. Here the CDR3 DNA reads TGCGCCAGCAGCTTGGAGGGTCTGGAAGCTTTCTTT.

This clonotype was recorded a few times. The chain is built from TRBV4-1 and TRBJ1-6, with D possibly being TRBD1 (5 bases). The V and J ends lost 0 bases and 4 bases respectively, with 10 bases between them. Germline loops: CDR1 MGHRA, CDR2 YSYEKL. CDR3 length: 16 residues. CDR3 protein: CASSQETGRYNSPLHF. For the CDR3, the DNA is TGCGCCAGCAGCCAAGAGACGGGACGTTATAATTCACCCCTCCACTTT.

V usage is TRBV5-1 and J usage is TRBJ1-1, with 7 bases aligning to TRBD1. The CDR3 sequence is 15 residues long. In germline, CDR1 is SGHRS, CDR2 YFSETQ. The junction had 11 bases not matched to a gene; V was cut back by 7 bases and J by 2 bases. CDR3 DNA: TGCGCCAGCCGGGACAGCTTTGGGGGTAACACTGAAGCTTTCTTT. Translating it yields CASRDSFGGNTEAFF. Full variable domain (remainder filled in from reference TRBV5-1 and TRBJ1-1): KAGVTQTPRYLIKTRGQQVTLSCSPISGHRSVSWYQQTPGQGLQFLFEYFSETQRNKGNFPGRFSGRQFSNSRSEMNVSTLELGDSALYLCASRDSFGGNTEAFFGQGTRLTVV.

The rearrangement links TRBV20-1 to TRBJ2-3, with TRBD2 matching over 8 bases. This CDR3 comprises 14 residues. Trimming removed 4 bases from V and 3 bases from J; junction bases left unmatched: 6. From germline, CDR1 is DFQATT and CDR2 SNEGSKA (reference sequence). The CDR3: CSAIKAGVTDTQYF. CDR3 sequence (DNA): TGCAGTGCTATTAAAGCGGGGGTAACAGATACGCAGTATTTT.